Listed here are 22 T cell receptor beta chains from one sample, sequenced in a study of blood T cell repertoires in COVID-19. TCRdb keeps only in-frame clones here, not all; method: immunoSEQ multiplex PCR. The table has roughly 350,000 clones, over 75% seen once. Sequencing used peripheral blood. Every receptor here comes from a woman aged 30 to 39 with COVID-19, enrolled during active disease.

The chain carries TRBV28 and TRBJ1-5, with a tentative D call TRBD1 (5 bases). With 2 bases removed from V and 2 bases from J, the gap between germline ends came to 13 bases. The germline gives CDR1 MDHEN, CDR2 SYDVKM. This CDR3 is 16 amino acids long. The CDR3 DNA is TGTGCCAGCAGTTTAATGCAGGGCATAGGCAATCAGCCCCAGCATTTT. Residues: CASSLMQGIGNQPQHF. The full variable domain, rest sourced from reference TRBV28 and TRBJ1-5, is DVKVTQSSRYLVKRTGEKVFLECVQDMDHENMFWYRQDPGLGLRLIYFSYDVKMKEKGDIPEGYSVSREKKERFSLILESASTNQTSMYLCASSLMQGIGNQPQHFGDGTRLSIL.

V is TRBV18 and J is TRBJ1-5; D perhaps matches TRBD1 (5 bases). The CDR3 extends over 13 amino acids. Germline CDR1 reads KGHSH; CDR2 reads LQKENI. V lost 5 bases, J lost 6 bases, and 11 bases lay in between. The CDR3 DNA sequence: TGTGCCAGCTCAGGGGGGGAGGGTCAGCCCCAGCATTTT. Its protein is CASSGGEGQPQHF.

The chain combines TRBV19 with TRBJ2-3; weak D call: TRBD1 (6 bases). V gave up 4 bases and J gave up 2 bases, with 16 bases separating them. This CDR3 region has 16 residues. The germline gives CDR1 LNHDA, CDR2 SQIVND (reference sequence). CDR3 loop: CASSRRGHSSTDTQYF. CDR3 in DNA: TGTGCCAGTAGTAGACGGGGACATTCCTCCACAGATACGCAGTATTTT.

The rearrangement uses TRBV15 and TRBJ2-1, with 9 bases identical to TRBD1. The CDR3 runs 16 residues. Germline CDR1 and CDR2: LNHNV and YYDKDF (reference sequence). V shed 0 bases and J 6 bases; nucleotides not matched to a gene: 6. CDR3 region: CATSRDFGTGFNEQFF. The DNA for the CDR3 is TGTGCCACCAGCAGAGATTTTGGGACAGGGTTCAATGAGCAGTTCTTC.

V is TRBV11-2 and J is TRBJ2-3; TRBD2 aligns across 14 bases. There are 18 residues in the CDR3. CDR1 and CDR2 (germline): SGHAT, FQNNGV. V lost 5 bases and J lost 3; bases outside the gene matches: 10. This CDR3 reads CASSPLTSGRAGTDTQYF. The CDR3 bases are TGTGCCAGCAGCCCCCTGACTAGCGGGAGGGCCGGAACAGATACGCAGTATTTT.

The genes are TRBV7-3 and TRBJ2-1; the match to TRBD2 covers 8 bases. CDR1 is SGHTA, CDR2 FQGTGA, per germline. This CDR3 contains 14 residues. Trimming took 6 bases from V and 7 from J; bases not matched to a gene: 8. CDR3 region: CASSPGLGRNEQFF. The CDR3 nucleotides are TGTGCCAGCAGTCCGGGACTAGGGAGGAATGAGCAGTTCTTC.

The J gene is TRBJ2-7, the V gene TRBV29-1; 14 positions match TRBD2. After removal of 3 bases from V and 3 bases from J, the junction contained 1 base not matched to a gene. The CDR3 sequence is 14 residues long. Per the germline V gene, CDR1 is SQVTM and CDR2 is ANQGSEA. The DNA of the CDR3 is TGCAGCGTTGAGGGACTAGCGGGAGTCTACGAGCAGTACTTC. Its protein is CSVEGLAGVYEQYF.

V and J are TRBV20-1 and TRBJ2-7; TRBD2 might be the D (6 bases). CDR1 and CDR2 from the germline V gene are DFQATT and SNEGSKA (reference sequence). The CDR3 has 14 amino acids. Trimming stripped 3 bases from V and 3 bases from J, with 15 bases between. The CDR3 DNA reads TGCAGTGCTAGTAGGGGCGGGGCACTCTACGAGCAGTACTTC. This translates into CSASRGGALYEQYF.

A few counts support this clone. The chain employs TRBV21-1 and TRBJ2-3; TRBD1 reflects the table's D call only, with no check against the DNA. TRBV21-1 is classified as a pseudogene. The CDR3 runs 15 residues. CDR3 loop: CASSKFRTVAYTQYF. The CDR3 nucleotides are TGTGCCAGCAGCAAATTTAGGACAGTCGCTTATACGCAGTATTTT.

The chain uses TRBV5-1 and TRBJ2-2; D may be TRBD2 (6 bases). CDR3 length: 16 amino acids. Germline V gene data show CDR1 as SGHRS and CDR2 as YFSETQ. Trimming stripped 0 bases from V and 3 bases from J, with 12 bases between. The DNA for the CDR3 is TGCGCCAGCAGCTTGGGTCTAGCGCGCCACACCGGGGAGCTGTTTTTT. Amino acids: CASSLGLARHTGELFF.

A remark on this clone: The sample holds other DNA sequences that translate to the same CDR3. The chain combines TRBV6-5 with TRBJ1-5, with no clear D. Germline V gives CDR1 MNHEY, CDR2 SVGAGI. V lost 0 bases, J lost 4 bases, and 10 bases lay in between. The CDR3 length is 15 residues. CDR3 region: CASSYSGGSNQPQHF. The CDR3 DNA is TGTGCCAGCAGTTACTCAGGAGGGTCGAATCAGCCCCAGCATTTT.

A single count supports this clone. The chain joins TRBV6-5 to TRBJ1-1; D gene unclear. Germline CDR1 is MNHEY and CDR2 is SVGAGI. V lost 0 bases to trimming and J lost 2 bases, with 4 bases between them. The CDR3 loop spans 13 amino acids. DNA of the CDR3: TGTGCCAGCAGTTACTCCCAAAACACTGAAGCTTTCTTT. Encoded protein: CASSYSQNTEAFF.

As DNA, the CDR3 is TGCACCAGCAGGTCGGGACTAGCGATTTGTGAGCAGTTCTTC. It yields the protein CTSRSGLAICEQFF. The V call is TRBV1, the J call TRBJ2-1; whether TRBD2, the table's D call, matches the DNA was not checked. TRBV1 constitutes a pseudogene. The CDR3 runs to 14 residues.

The CDR3 reads CASSSDRGEQFF. The CDR3 region has the DNA TGTGCCAGCAGTTCAGACAGGGGTGAGCAGTTCTTC. The V and J genes are TRBV2 and TRBJ2-1, with TRBD1 matching 8 bases. The trim removed 5 bases at V and 9 bases at J, leaving 3 bases unmatched. Germline values: CDR1 SNHLY, CDR2 FYNNEI. The CDR3 covers 12 residues.

The chain has TRBV19 and TRBJ2-3; TRBD2 agrees at 7 bases. This CDR3 is 21 amino acids long. Trimming took 4 bases from V and 6 from J; bases not matched to a gene: 28. Germline V gene data show CDR1 as LNHDA and CDR2 as SQIVND (reference sequence). The CDR3 reads CASSSTPGGAGEEYPVDTQYF. In DNA, the CDR3 is TGTGCCAGTAGTAGTACCCCCGGTGGTGCGGGAGAAGAATATCCAGTGGATACGCAGTATTTT.

The rearrangement uses TRBV7-2 and TRBJ2-3; a possible D gene is TRBD2 (6 bases). This CDR3 is 15 amino acids long. Germline V CDR1 and CDR2: SGHTA, FQGNSA. Trimming cost V 3 bases and J 3 bases, with 13 bases left between them. The CDR3 nucleotides read TGTGCCAGCAGCTTTGCTGCGGGAATGACAGATACGCAGTATTTT. It encodes CASSFAAGMTDTQYF.

About this clone itself: Distinct nucleotide sequences in the sample also encode this CDR3. The chain employs TRBV25-1 and TRBJ2-2; D not resolved. This CDR3 comprises 14 residues. The germline V and J ends were trimmed by 0 bases and 3 bases, with 5 bases remaining between them. Germline lookup yields CDR1 MGHDK and CDR2 SYGVNS. CDR3 nucleotides: TGTGCCAGCAGTGAATACCGGGACACCGGGGAGCTGTTTTTT. Translating it yields CASSEYRDTGELFF. Using reference TRBV25-1 and TRBJ2-2 for the parts outside the CDR3, the full variable domain is EADIYQTPRYLVIGTGKKITLECSQTMGHDKMYWYQQDPGMELHLIHYSYGVNSTEKGDLSSESTVSRIRTEHFPLTLESARPSHTSQYLCASSEYRDTGELFFGEGSRLTVL.

This chain connects TRBV6-5 to TRBJ2-1; 7 nucleotides agree with TRBD2. Germline V gene data show CDR1 as MNHEY and CDR2 as SVGAGI. The CDR3 is made up of 15 amino acids. With 6 bases clipped from V and 4 bases from J, the junction kept 9 bases outside the gene matches. In DNA, the CDR3 is TGTGCCAGCAGCTCCGAGTCTAGCGGATACAATGAGCAGTTCTTC. This translates into CASSSESSGYNEQFF.

This clone was seen more than once but under ten times. This sequence joins TRBV6-5 and TRBJ1-2, with D possibly TRBD1 on 5 matching bases. Trimming shortened V by 9 bases and J by 7 bases, and 21 bases separated the two germline ends. Per germline, CDR1 MNHEY and CDR2 SVGAGI. The CDR3 is made up of 14 amino acids. The CDR3 reads CASCTGSRPGGYTF. DNA for the CDR3: TGTGCCAGTTGTACAGGTTCTCGACCGGGTGGCTACACCTTC.

There are many counts of this clone. The V and J genes are TRBV2 and TRBJ2-3, with D hard to call. The length of the CDR3 is 13 residues. Trimming cost V 5 bases and J 3 bases, with 9 bases left between them. CDR1 and CDR2 (germline): SNHLY, FYNNEI. The CDR3 DNA reads TGTGCCAGCAGTCAGGTTGGAACAGATACGCAGTATTTT. The encoded protein is CASSQVGTDTQYF.

CDR3 nucleotides: TGTGCCAGCAGCTTAGTTGGGGGGGGATATTCAAATCAGCCCCAGCATTTT. Translation gives CASSLVGGGYSNQPQHF. V usage is TRBV7-2 and J usage is TRBJ1-5, with D tentatively TRBD1 (5 bases). Germline CDR1 SGHTA, CDR2 FQGNSA. Deletions cut 1 base from V and 4 bases from J, with 17 bases between. CDR3 length: 17 amino acids.

The chain joins TRBV4-1 to TRBJ2-6; D is perhaps TRBD1 (6 bases). CDR1 is MGHRA, CDR2 YSYEKL, per germline. The CDR3 totals 16 residues. Trimming removed 0 bases from V and 3 bases from J, with 9 bases in between. CDR3 sequence: CASSQDQGSGANVLTF. The CDR3 DNA follows: TGCGCCAGCAGCCAAGATCAGGGGAGTGGGGCCAACGTCCTGACTTTC.